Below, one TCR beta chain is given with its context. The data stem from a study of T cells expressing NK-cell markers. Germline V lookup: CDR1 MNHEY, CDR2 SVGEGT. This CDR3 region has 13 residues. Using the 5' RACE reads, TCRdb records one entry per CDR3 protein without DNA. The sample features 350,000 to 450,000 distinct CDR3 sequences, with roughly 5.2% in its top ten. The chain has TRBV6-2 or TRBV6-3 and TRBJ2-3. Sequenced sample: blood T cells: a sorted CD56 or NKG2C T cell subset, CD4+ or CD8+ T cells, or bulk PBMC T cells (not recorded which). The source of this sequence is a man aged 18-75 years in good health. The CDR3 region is CASRTHSTDTQYF.